The 22 T cell receptor beta chains below all came from one sample that was sequenced in a study of blood T cell repertoires in COVID-19. Libraries were prepared by immunoSEQ multiplex PCR; TCRdb keeps only in-frame clonotypes and omits some of them. The sample has some 110,000 clones, more than 75% seen once; the top ten hold roughly 1.4%. Sequenced sample: peripheral blood. Every receptor here comes from a man in his forties with acute or convalescent COVID-19.

This clone was seen a handful of times. J is TRBJ1-2 and V is TRBV6-1; a possible D gene is TRBD1 (6 bases). Germline values: CDR1 MNHNS, CDR2 SASEGT. The ends were cut back, 2 bases at V and 2 bases at J, with 12 bases in the middle. The CDR3 spans 15 residues. DNA for the CDR3: TGTGCCAGCAGTGAATCCAGGGGCGGGAACTATGGCTACACCTTC. It codes for CASSESRGGNYGYTF.

The chain couples TRBV10-3 to TRBJ2-1; 7 bases align to TRBD2. The CDR3 runs to 14 residues. CDR1 and CDR2 from the germline V gene are ENHRY and SYGVKD. The V gene end was trimmed by 5 bases and the J gene end by 6 bases; junction bases not matched to a gene: 7. The DNA for the CDR3 is TGTGCCATCAGTTGGACTAGTCAAGGCAATGAGCAGTTCTTC. This translates into CAISWTSQGNEQFF.

The V and J genes are TRBV6-1 and TRBJ2-4; 7 positions match TRBD1. The CDR3 covers 16 residues. V shed 0 bases, J shed 1 base, and the junction held 3 bases outside the gene matches. CDR1 and CDR2 (germline): MNHNS, SASEGT. CDR3 DNA sequence: TGTGCCAGCAGTGAAGCTGGCAGGGGGGCCAAAAACATTCAGTACTTC. Protein: CASSEAGRGAKNIQYF.

The V call is TRBV6-6, the J call TRBJ2-7; 11 nucleotides align to TRBD1. With 6 bases clipped from V and 6 bases from J, the junction kept 10 bases outside the gene matches. Germline assignment: CDR1 MNHNY and CDR2 SVGAGI (reference sequence). The CDR3 sequence is 15 residues long. The CDR3 here is CASRGAGTGGIEQYF. CDR3 bases: TGTGCCAGCAGGGGGGCTGGGACAGGGGGGATCGAGCAGTACTTC.

The V call is TRBV4-3, the J call TRBJ1-5; the match to TRBD1 covers 8 bases. This CDR3 is 14 amino acids long. Trimming cost V 3 bases and J 4 bases; bases outside gene matches: 2. Per the germline V gene, CDR1 is LGHNA and CDR2 is YSLEER. This CDR3 is CASSQRTGNQPQHF. CDR3 sequence (DNA): TGCGCCAGCAGCCAGAGGACAGGGAATCAGCCCCAGCATTTT.

The gene calls are TRBV6-2 or TRBV6-3 and TRBJ2-3; the match to TRBD2 covers 8 bases. The CDR3 spans 12 residues. Trimming removed 1 base from V and 14 bases from J; junction bases left unmatched: 5. Germline V gives CDR1 MNHEY, CDR2 SVGEGT. The CDR3, as DNA: TGTGCCAGCAGTTACTACGGGGGGGCTCTGTATTTT. This encodes CASSYYGGALYF.

This clone appeared once. V is TRBV6-5 and J is TRBJ1-1; 7 bases align to TRBD1. The CDR3 has 14 residues. J gave up 1 base and V 6 bases, and 5 bases lay outside the gene matches. Germline CDR1 reads MNHEY; CDR2 reads SVGAGI. The CDR3 DNA reads TGTGCCAGCAGGAGGGACAGCTCGAACACTGAAGCTTTCTTT. This codes for CASRRDSSNTEAFF.

This clone was observed once. The chain uses TRBV2 and TRBJ2-4; 9 bases fit TRBD1. This CDR3 comprises 13 residues. V was pared by 5 bases and J by 6 bases, with 2 bases of the junction left unmatched. CDR1 is SNHLY and CDR2 is FYNNEI in the germline V gene. The CDR3: CASSSDRGNIQYF. As DNA, the CDR3 is TGTGCCAGCAGTTCGGACAGGGGAAACATTCAGTACTTC.

This rearrangement joins TRBV5-1 to TRBJ1-1; D might be TRBD1 (5 bases). Between the trimmed V and J ends, which lost 5 bases and 1 base, there was a span of 12 bases. Germline values: CDR1 SGHRS, CDR2 YFSETQ. This CDR3 contains 14 residues. The CDR3 nucleotides are TGCGCCAGCAGGGCAGGGTTAACGAACACTGAAGCTTTCTTT. Translation gives CASRAGLTNTEAFF. Looking up the rest from reference TRBV5-1 and TRBJ1-1 gives the full variable domain: KAGVTQTPRYLIKTRGQQVTLSCSPISGHRSVSWYQQTPGQGLQFLFEYFSETQRNKGNFPGRFSGRQFSNSRSEMNVSTLELGDSALYLCASRAGLTNTEAFFGQGTRLTVV.

This chain links TRBV6-5 with TRBJ2-3; 7 bases match TRBD2. Trimming took 6 bases from V and 2 from J; bases not matched to a gene: 8. CDR1 is MNHEY, CDR2 SVGAGI, per germline. There are 15 residues in the CDR3. Here the CDR3 DNA reads TGTGCCAGCAGACAAACTAGCGCGATCACAGATACGCAGTATTTT. This sequence encodes CASRQTSAITDTQYF.

V and J are TRBV4-3 and TRBJ1-4, with a tentative D call TRBD1 (5 bases). The CDR3 length is 15 residues. V was clipped by 2 bases and J by 4 bases, with 11 bases between them. Germline values: CDR1 LGHNA, CDR2 YSLEER. This CDR3 is CASSQIWGGNEKLFF. The CDR3 DNA reads TGCGCCAGCAGCCAAATATGGGGGGGTAATGAAAAACTGTTTTTT.

In its sample, this clone was seen a few times. The rearrangement joins TRBV18 to TRBJ2-7; D ambiguous. The CDR3 spans 14 residues. V lost 0 bases to trimming and J lost 4 bases, with 10 bases between them. The V gene's germline CDR1 is KGHSH and CDR2 LQKENI. The CDR3 DNA reads TGTGCCAGCTCACCACCGGAACTATCTTACGAGCAGTACTTC. The encoded protein is CASSPPELSYEQYF. The full variable domain, its missing parts supplied by reference TRBV18 and TRBJ2-7, is NAGVMQNPRHLVRRRGQEARLRCSPMKGHSHVYWYRQLPEEGLKFMVYLQKENIIDESGMPKERFSAEFPKEGPSILRIQQVVRGDSAAYFCASSPPELSYEQYFGPGTRLTVT.

The count of this clone is one. The rearrangement links TRBV2 to TRBJ2-6; TRBD2 might be the D (5 bases). V gave up 4 bases and J gave up 0 bases, with 16 bases separating them. CDR3 length equals 18 residues. The germline gives CDR1 SNHLY, CDR2 FYNNEI. CDR3 bases: TGTGCCAGCAGTGTGTTAGGGAGTAAGGGCTCTGGGGCCAACGTCCTGACTTTC. It yields the protein CASSVLGSKGSGANVLTF.

The chain employs TRBV7-6 and TRBJ2-3; 7 bases are a match to TRBD2. Germline V gives CDR1 SGHVS, CDR2 FNYEAQ. The V and J ends lost 6 bases and 9 bases, in that order; junction bases with no gene match: 9. The CDR3 runs to 13 residues. The CDR3 region has the DNA TGTGCCAGCAGACGATCCCCGGGACTAACGCAGTATTTT. This sequence encodes CASRRSPGLTQYF.

This clone has ten or more counts. J is TRBJ1-1 and V is TRBV15; possible D gene TRBD1, 6 bases. V shed 6 bases and J shed 3 bases, with 17 bases lying between them. Germline assignment: CDR1 LNHNV and CDR2 YYDKDF (reference sequence). There are 15 residues in the CDR3. CDR3 residues: CATRKEDSSDTEAFF. In DNA, the CDR3 is TGTGCCACCAGGAAAGAGGACAGCTCGGACACTGAAGCTTTCTTT. Combining the CDR3 with reference TRBV15 and TRBJ1-1 gives the whole variable domain DAMVIQNPRYQVTQFGKPVTLSCSQTLNHNVMYWYQQKSSQAPKLLFHYYDKDFNNEADTPDNFQSRRPNTSFCFLDIRSPGLGDTAMYLCATRKEDSSDTEAFFGQGTRLTVV.

The chain uses TRBV28 and TRBJ2-3; tentative D call: TRBD2 (7 bases). Trimming took off 3 bases at V and 4 bases at J, with 11 bases between the two ends. Looked up from germline, CDR1 is MDHEN and CDR2 is SYDVKM. This CDR3 region has 14 residues. The CDR3 loop is CASSLGGRPDTQYF. Here the CDR3 DNA reads TGTGCCAGCAGTTTGGGGGGGCGGCCAGATACGCAGTATTTT.

The J gene is TRBJ1-3, the V gene TRBV28; D unclear. Germline CDR1 MDHEN, CDR2 SYDVKM. This CDR3 has 15 amino acids. V dropped 5 bases and J dropped 0 bases, with 11 bases sitting between them. The CDR3 region is CASSDGVSSGNTIYF. The CDR3 bases are TGTGCCAGCAGTGACGGGGTCTCCTCTGGAAACACCATATATTTT.

V and J are TRBV4-3 and TRBJ2-7; 7 bases align to TRBD2. This CDR3 spans 13 amino acids. Germline V gene data show CDR1 as LGHNA and CDR2 as YSLEER. The V segment lost 4 bases and the J segment 6 bases; nucleotides outside the gene matches: 6. The CDR3 nucleotides are TGCGCCAGCAGCCTCGTGGCGGGGGTCGAGCAGTACTTC. Translation gives CASSLVAGVEQYF.

The chain is built from TRBV29-1 and TRBJ2-1; 9 nucleotides match TRBD2. The CDR3 runs to 15 residues. J was trimmed by 9 bases and V by 3 bases; bases with no gene match: 12. Germline lookup yields CDR1 SQVTM and CDR2 ANQGSEA. The CDR3 coding sequence is TGCAGCGTTGAGGGTCTTGCGGGAGGGCCTGGTGAGCAGTTCTTC. Amino acid sequence: CSVEGLAGGPGEQFF.

The J gene is TRBJ1-1, the V gene TRBV5-6; a weak D match, TRBD1 (5 bases). The V end was cut by 2 bases, the J end by 1 base, with 9 bases between. CDR1 is SGHDT, CDR2 YYEEEE, per germline. The CDR3 runs to 14 residues. The CDR3 sequence: CASSFDRGNTEAFF. The DNA for the CDR3 is TGTGCCAGCAGCTTTGACAGAGGGAACACTGAAGCTTTCTTT.

This chain connects TRBV5-1 to TRBJ2-3; the match to TRBD1 covers 7 bases. V gave up 4 bases and J gave up 7 bases; unmatched junction bases: 9. Germline-derived CDR1 and CDR2 are SGHRS and YFSETQ. The CDR3 consists of 14 residues. The CDR3 DNA reads TGCGCCAGCAGCACGGGACAGCCCCCGAATACGCAGTATTTT. Its translation: CASSTGQPPNTQYF.

The V gene is TRBV7-9, the J gene TRBJ1-1; 9 bases match TRBD1. Trimming took 5 bases from V and 3 from J; bases not matched to a gene: 7. The germline CDR1 and CDR2 sequences are SEHNR and FQNEAQ (reference sequence). The CDR3 has 15 residues. The CDR3 DNA is TGTGCCAGCAGCACGGACAGGGGCGAGGACACTGAAGCTTTCTTT. Its translation is CASSTDRGEDTEAFF.